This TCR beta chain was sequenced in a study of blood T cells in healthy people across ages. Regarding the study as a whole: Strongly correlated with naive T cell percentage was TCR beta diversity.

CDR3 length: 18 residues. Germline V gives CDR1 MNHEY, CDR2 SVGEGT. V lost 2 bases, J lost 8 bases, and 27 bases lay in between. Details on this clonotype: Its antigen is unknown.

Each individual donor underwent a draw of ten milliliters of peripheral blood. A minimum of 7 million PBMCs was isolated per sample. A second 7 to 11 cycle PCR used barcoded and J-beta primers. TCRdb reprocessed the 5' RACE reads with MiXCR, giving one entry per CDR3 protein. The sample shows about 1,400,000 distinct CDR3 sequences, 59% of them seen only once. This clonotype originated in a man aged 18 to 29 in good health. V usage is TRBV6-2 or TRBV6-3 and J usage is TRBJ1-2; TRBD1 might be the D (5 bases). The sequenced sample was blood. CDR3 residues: CASSYGGSRGALLRGYTF. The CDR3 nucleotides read TGTGCCAGCAGTTACGGGGGGTCCAGAGGGGCGCTTCTTCGAGGCTACACCTTC.